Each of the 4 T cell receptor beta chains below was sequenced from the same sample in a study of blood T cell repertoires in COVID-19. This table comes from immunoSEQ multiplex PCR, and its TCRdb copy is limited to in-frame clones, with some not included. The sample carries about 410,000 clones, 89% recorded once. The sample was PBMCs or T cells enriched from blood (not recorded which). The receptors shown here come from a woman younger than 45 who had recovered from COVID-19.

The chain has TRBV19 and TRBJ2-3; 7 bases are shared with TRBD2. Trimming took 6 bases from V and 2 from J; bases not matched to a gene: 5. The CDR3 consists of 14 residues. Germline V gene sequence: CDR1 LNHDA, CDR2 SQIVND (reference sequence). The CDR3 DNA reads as TGTGCCAGTAGGCCAGCGGGGCTCACAGATACGCAGTATTTT. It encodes CASRPAGLTDTQYF.

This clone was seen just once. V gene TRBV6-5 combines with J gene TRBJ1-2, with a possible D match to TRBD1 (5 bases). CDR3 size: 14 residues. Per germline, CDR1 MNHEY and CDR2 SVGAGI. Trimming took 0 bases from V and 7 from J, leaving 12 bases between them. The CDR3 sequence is CASSYSGGGAGYTF. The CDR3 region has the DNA TGTGCCAGCAGTTACTCTGGCGGCGGGGCTGGCTACACCTTC.

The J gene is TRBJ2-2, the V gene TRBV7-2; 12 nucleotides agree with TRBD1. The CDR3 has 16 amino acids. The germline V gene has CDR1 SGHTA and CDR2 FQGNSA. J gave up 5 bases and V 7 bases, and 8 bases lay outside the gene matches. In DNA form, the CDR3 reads TGTGCCAGCATCCCGGGACAGGGGGCGAGGACCGGGGAGCTGTTTTTT. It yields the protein CASIPGQGARTGELFF.

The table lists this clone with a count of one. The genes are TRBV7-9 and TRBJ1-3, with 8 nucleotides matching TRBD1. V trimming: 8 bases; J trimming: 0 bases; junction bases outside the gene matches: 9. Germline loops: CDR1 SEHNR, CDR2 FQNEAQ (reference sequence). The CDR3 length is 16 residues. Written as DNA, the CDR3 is TGTGCCAGCCACGACGGACAGGGTGGCTCTGGAAACACCATATATTTT. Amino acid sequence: CASHDGQGGSGNTIYF.